Listed below are T cell receptor beta chains from one sample, sequenced in a study of blood T cell repertoires in COVID-19. The assay was immunoSEQ multiplex PCR, and TCRdb's table has in-frame clones only and misses some. The sample contains 250,000 to 350,000 clones, approximately 90% of which appear only once. The sequenced material came from peripheral blood. The origin of the receptors is a man aged 30 to 39 with acute or convalescent COVID-19. Each CDR3 is given with its conserved first and last residue. Each record gives: V gene, clone size, D gene, J gene, CDR3 protein, CDR3 DNA. D genes are given only for firm matches. Size tells how often a clone was seen (once, few, many) or the class of an expanded clone, and some rows leave it out.

TRBV9,-,-,TRBJ1-4,CASSVGAGLATNEKLFF,TGTGCCAGCAGCGTAGGAGCAGGCCTTGCAACTAATGAAAAACTGTTTTTT
TRBV18,-,-,TRBJ1-5,CASSPQEISNQPQHF,TGTGCCAGCTCACCACAAGAGATTAGCAATCAGCCCCAGCATTTT
TRBV27,-,TRBD2,TRBJ2-5,CASSQALAGGGETQYF,TGTGCCAGCAGTCAAGCACTAGCGGGGGGAGGAGAGACCCAGTACTTC
TRBV15,-,-,TRBJ1-4,CATSRDPRVGEKLFF,TGTGCCACCAGCAGAGATCCCAGGGTGGGCGAAAAACTGTTTTTT
TRBV11-2,-,-,TRBJ1-6,CASSFLPGEYSPLHF,TGTGCCAGCAGCTTTCTCCCAGGGGAGTACTCACCCCTCCACTTT
TRBV6-2/TRBV6-3,-,TRBD2,TRBJ2-4,CASSLLLAGLNIQYF,TGTGCCAGCAGCCTTCTACTAGCGGGGTTAAACATTCAGTACTTC
TRBV28,-,TRBD1,TRBJ2-7,CASSLGGTGYEQYF,TGTGCCAGCAGTTTAGGGGGGACAGGGTACGAGCAGTACTTC
TRBV28,-,-,TRBJ1-2,CASSLLGQGYTF,TGTGCCAGCAGTTTATTGGGGCAAGGCTACACCTTC
TRBV30,-,TRBD2,TRBJ2-7,CAWAPLAGTYEQYF,TGTGCCTGGGCTCCCCTAGCGGGGACCTACGAGCAGTACTTC
TRBV7-2,-,-,TRBJ2-1,CASSSQGYSYNEQFF,TGTGCCAGCAGCTCACAGGGTTACTCCTACAATGAGCAGTTCTTC
TRBV9,-,-,TRBJ1-3,CASSVRQGHSGNTIYF,TGTGCCAGCAGCGTACGGCAGGGACACTCTGGAAACACCATATATTTT
TRBV5-1,-,TRBD1,TRBJ1-4,CASSSRQGARDGEKLFF,TGCGCCAGCAGCTCCCGACAGGGGGCGCGGGATGGTGAAAAACTGTTTTTT
TRBV27,-,-,TRBJ1-4,CASKRINEKLFF,TGTGCCAGCAAGAGAATTAATGAAAAACTGTTTTTT
TRBV4-1,-,-,TRBJ2-7,CASTANTGRGLAKQYF,TGCGCCAGCACCGCAAACACGGGCAGGGGCCTTGCAAAGCAGTACTTC
TRBV28,-,-,TRBJ1-1,CASKGNYMNTEAFF,TGTGCCAGCAAAGGAAACTACATGAACACTGAAGCTTTCTTT
TRBV4-1,-,-,TRBJ1-1,CASSQVSGMNTEAFF,TGCGCCAGCAGCCAAGTTTCAGGGATGAACACTGAAGCTTTCTTT
TRBV4-2,-,-,TRBJ1-1,CASSQDSGLNTEAFF,TGTGCCAGCAGCCAAGATTCAGGGCTGAACACTGAAGCTTTCTTT
TRBV7-2,-,TRBD2,TRBJ2-7,CASSLGGRSLDEQYF,TGTGCCAGCAGCTTAGGCGGGAGATCGTTGGACGAGCAGTACTTC
TRBV2,-,-,TRBJ1-2,CAGRQAAFGYTF,TGTGCCGGCCGACAGGCGGCCTTTGGCTACACCTTC
TRBV2,-,-,TRBJ1-1,CASRVERTVDTEAFF,TGTGCCAGCAGAGTGGAGCGGACAGTTGACACTGAAGCTTTCTTT
TRBV9,once,-,TRBJ2-5,CASSPHGGGKETQYF,TGTGCCAGCAGCCCCCACGGGGGTGGGAAAGAGACCCAGTACTTC
TRBV4-1,-,TRBD1,TRBJ1-3,CASSHPPDREYGNTIYF,TGCGCCAGCAGCCACCCACCCGACAGGGAATACGGAAACACCATATATTTT
TRBV5-4,-,TRBD1,TRBJ1-2,CASSPWTGGAAF,TGTGCCAGCAGCCCATGGACAGGGGGCGCCGCCTTC